The clone carrying this T cell receptor (delta chain) is classed as large. The CDR3 contains 20 residues. V dropped 5 bases and J dropped 3 bases, with 32 bases sitting between them. Germline CDR1 is TSESDYY and CDR2 is QEAYKQQN. This record comes from a study of gammadelta T cells in human blood. TCRdb re-called the RT-PCR reads with CATT. The sample includes more than 1,500 delta-chain clones, 8.8% of them seen just once. The chain employs TRAV38-2/DV8 and TRDJ1; D is perhaps TRDD3 (5 bases). This receptor was identified in a human donor. Source material: non-Vgamma9Vdelta2 gamma-delta T cells from infant blood. The CDR3 protein is CAYSSSSSWDPAVIADKLIF. DNA for the CDR3: TGTGCTTATAGCAGCTCATCGTCCTGGGATCCCGCGGTCATCGCCGATAAACTCATCTTT.